Listed below are T cell receptor beta chains from one sample, sequenced in a study of memory CD8 T cells in hepatitis C reinfection. Profiling relied on immunoSEQ multiplex PCR, and the TCRdb table lists in-frame clones only, not all of them. The data hold tens of thousands of clones, with 88% observed a single time. The sequenced sample consisted of naive CD8+ T cells sorted from blood. The source is a man younger than 35 with hepatitis C virus infection. CDR3s leave out the opening cysteine and the closing phenylalanine or tryptophan.

ASSMAANTEAF	TRBV19	TRBJ1-1
ASSLRGRRTGELF	TRBV28	TRBJ2-2
ASSWTVAGGGELF	TRBV5-6	TRBJ2-2
ASSPVGGVTTDTQY	TRBV19	TRBJ2-3
ASSFLGQGWNEQF	TRBV7-9	TRBJ2-1
ASSIENSPGPQH	TRBV19	TRBJ1-5
ASSLTGQGSPTGELF	TRBV7-9	TRBJ2-2
ASSLSIPFKTGTENTGELF	TRBV28	TRBJ2-2
ASSARDRGAGELF	TRBV9	TRBJ2-2
ASSDSTGLAGNYNEQF	TRBV13	TRBJ2-1
ASKSPGLAGGEQY	TRBV10-2	TRBJ2-7
SVAFSGRVYEQF	TRBV29-1	TRBJ2-1
ASSLGPGSGANVLT	TRBV5-1	TRBJ2-6
ASRERGGDEQF	TRBV18	TRBJ2-1